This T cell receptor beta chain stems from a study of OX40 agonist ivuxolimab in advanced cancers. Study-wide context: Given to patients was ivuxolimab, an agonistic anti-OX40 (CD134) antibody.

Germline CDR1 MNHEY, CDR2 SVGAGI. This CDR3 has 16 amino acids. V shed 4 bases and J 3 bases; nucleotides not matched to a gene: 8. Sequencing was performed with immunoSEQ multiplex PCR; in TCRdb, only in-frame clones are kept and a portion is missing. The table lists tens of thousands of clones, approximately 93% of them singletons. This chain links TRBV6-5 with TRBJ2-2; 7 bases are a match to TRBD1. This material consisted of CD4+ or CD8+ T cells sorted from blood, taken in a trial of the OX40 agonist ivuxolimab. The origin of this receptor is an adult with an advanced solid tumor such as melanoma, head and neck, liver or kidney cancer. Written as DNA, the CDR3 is TGTGCCAGCAGTTGGGACAGTCGAGCGGACACCGGGGAGCTGTTTTTT. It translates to CASSWDSRADTGELFF.